This TCR beta chain derives from a study of blood T cell repertoires in COVID-19. Study-wide background: COVID-19 samples, acute and convalescent, were from the United States, Italy and Spain. Nucleic acid was either cDNA or gDNA, and it came from T cells, B-cell-depleted T cells, or PBMCs.

Measured with immunoSEQ multiplex PCR; TCRdb has only the in-frame clones, and not every one. Among some 150,000 clones listed, roughly four fifths were seen once. Per germline, CDR1 KGHSH and CDR2 LQKENI. V shed 6 bases and J 7 bases; nucleotides not matched to a gene: 14. This CDR3 is built from 16 residues. The chain links TRBV18 to TRBJ2-2; 7 positions agree with TRBD1. The receptor's source is a human donor with acute or convalescent COVID-19. The donor label of this sample is uncertain. Sequencing used peripheral blood. In nucleotides, the CDR3 is TGTGCCAGCTCCCCTCGGAGTCAGGGGGAAAACGGGGAGCTGTTTTTT. Translating gives CASSPRSQGENGELFF.